These 18 T cell receptor beta chains came from one sample sequenced in a study of T-cell reconstitution after alpha-beta-depleted transplantation in children. Unique molecular identifiers were incorporated during preparation of the TCRbeta library. MiXCR, applied by TCRdb to the PCR reads, yields one record per CDR3 protein. The sample has roughly 400,000 distinct CDR3 sequences, roughly 22% seen once. The sequencing used PBMCs from the stem cell graft donor, collected from the stem cell graft. The receptors were gathered from a human donor who donated a stem cell graft to a child with acute myeloid leukemia.

J is TRBJ1-3 and V is TRBV3-1; D ambiguous. Per germline, CDR1 LGHDT and CDR2 YNNKEL (reference sequence). Trimming shortened V by 4 bases and J by 0 bases, and 10 bases separated the two germline ends. The CDR3 has 15 amino acids. This CDR3 is CASSRTSSSGNTIYF. The CDR3 region has the DNA TGTGCCAGCAGCCGCACGTCGTCCTCTGGAAACACCATATATTTT.

This clonotype was counted between two and nine times. This chain uses TRBV20-1 with TRBJ2-3, with D perhaps being TRBD1 or TRBD2 (6 bases each). Germline-derived CDR1 and CDR2 are DFQATT and SNEGSKA (reference sequence). The length of the CDR3 is 18 residues. With 0 bases removed from V and 6 bases from J, the gap between germline ends came to 25 bases. For the CDR3, the DNA is TGCAGTGCTAGAGATACCTCTTCCGAGGCGAGGAGGGGGGATACGCAGTATTTT. Its protein is CSARDTSSEARRGDTQYF.

This clonotype has just a few counts. This chain connects TRBV20-1 to TRBJ2-1; 10 bases map to TRBD2. The CDR3 runs to 14 residues. Germline V gene lookup returns CDR1 DFQATT and CDR2 SNEGSKA (reference sequence). CDR3 DNA sequence: TGCAGCGCGATACTAGCGGGACCTTACAATGAGCAGTTCTTC. This gives the protein CSAILAGPYNEQFF.

This clonotype was observed a few times. The chain uses TRBV29-1 and TRBJ2-7, with D tentatively TRBD1 (6 bases). V was trimmed by 5 bases and J by 7 bases, leaving 21 bases between them. Looked up from germline, CDR1 is SQVTM and CDR2 is ANQGSEA. There are 14 residues in the CDR3. CDR3 amino acids: CSVKPSTGPVEQYF. CDR3 DNA sequence: TGCAGCGTTAAGCCTTCGACAGGCCCTGTGGAGCAGTACTTC.

The V call is TRBV20-1, the J call TRBJ2-2; a weak D match, TRBD1 (6 bases). Germline lookup yields CDR1 DFQATT and CDR2 SNEGSKA (reference sequence). V was cut by 1 base and J by 5 bases, with 14 bases left in between. The CDR3 spans 15 residues. The CDR3 sequence is CSARVARGGTGELFF. CDR3 DNA: TGCAGTGCTAGAGTTGCACGAGGGGGAACCGGGGAGCTGTTTTTT.

This chain uses TRBV20-1 with TRBJ1-3, with unresolved D. CDR1 and CDR2 from the germline V gene are DFQATT and SNEGSKA (reference sequence). This CDR3 spans 13 amino acids. The germline V and J ends were trimmed by 0 bases and 5 bases, with 8 bases remaining between them. The CDR3 nucleotides are TGCAGTGCTAGAGATACTGGCCGAAACACCATATATTTT. This sequence encodes CSARDTGRNTIYF.

This clonotype was counted a few times. The J gene is TRBJ1-5, the V gene TRBV3-1; D ambiguous. The CDR3 consists of 13 residues. The V end was cut by 5 bases, the J end by 6 bases, with 11 bases between. In germline, CDR1 is LGHDT, CDR2 YNNKEL (reference sequence). The CDR3 region is CASSDRGVQPQHF. CDR3 bases: TGTGCCAGCAGCGACCGTGGAGTTCAGCCCCAGCATTTT.

The chain has TRBV12-3 or TRBV12-4 and TRBJ1-2; D is perhaps TRBD1 (6 bases). The V gene lost 3 bases and the J gene lost 4 bases, with 12 bases spanning the gap. The length of the CDR3 is 14 residues. CDR3 nucleotide sequence: TGTGCCAGCAGTTTGGCAGGGGTTGGCTATGGCTACACCTTC. Translation: CASSLAGVGYGYTF.

J is TRBJ2-1 and V is TRBV20-1; 7 bases are shared with TRBD2. This CDR3 has 17 residues. Germline CDR1 reads DFQATT; CDR2 reads SNEGSKA (reference sequence). V was clipped by 2 bases and J by 8 bases; unmatched bases: 18. The CDR3, as DNA: TGCAGTGCTAGATCCGTGGGGGTGCGGGAGAGACCACATGAGCAGTTCTTC. Its translation is CSARSVGVRERPHEQFF.

This clonotype was counted at least ten times. This chain connects TRBV7-2 to TRBJ2-7, with 11 bases identical to TRBD2. Germline trimming cut 5 bases from V and 2 bases from J; bases unmatched to any gene: 5. CDR1 is SGHTA and CDR2 is FQGNSA in the germline V gene. CDR3 size: 15 residues. CDR3 sequence: CASSPLAGGPYEQYF. CDR3 DNA sequence: TGTGCCAGCAGCCCCCTAGCGGGAGGTCCCTACGAGCAGTACTTC.

The sample holds a few counts of this clonotype. As DNA, the CDR3 is TGTGCCAGCAGCTTGGCCGATTCGAGGATCCTACACACTGAGCAGTTCTTC. It encodes CASSLADSRILHTEQFF. This chain connects TRBV5-5 to TRBJ2-1; D gene ambiguous. V was cut by 0 bases and J by 9 bases, with 22 bases left in between. The CDR3 is 17 residues long. CDR1 SGHKS and CDR2 YYEKEE come from the germline V gene (reference sequence).

The chain links TRBV11-1 to TRBJ2-6; tentative D call: TRBD1 (6 bases). CDR3 length: 19 amino acids. Trimming shortened V by 5 bases and J by 1 base, and 21 bases separated the two germline ends. The germline CDR1 and CDR2 sequences are SGHAT and FQDESV (reference sequence). The CDR3 region is CASSLHWSDRPSGANVLTF. The CDR3, as DNA: TGTGCCAGCAGCCTACACTGGTCGGACAGACCGTCTGGGGCCAACGTCCTGACTTTC.

The sample holds a few counts of this clonotype. The genes are TRBV3-1 and TRBJ2-7, with D perhaps matching TRBD2 (5 bases). This CDR3 has 16 residues. Germline assignment: CDR1 LGHDT and CDR2 YNNKEL (reference sequence). V was cut by 0 bases and J by 1 base, with 13 bases left in between. The CDR3 DNA reads TGTGCCAGCAGCCAAGAGGTCAGATGGACTTCCTACGAGCAGTACTTC. It is translated as CASSQEVRWTSYEQYF.

This clonotype was found a few times. The genes are TRBV10-3 and TRBJ2-1; D tentatively fits TRBD1 or TRBD2 (6 bases each). The CDR3 consists of 16 residues. Germline V gene data show CDR1 as ENHRY and CDR2 as SYGVKD. Trimming pared 9 bases from V and 7 bases from J, leaving 25 bases between. The CDR3 DNA reads TGTGCCATACAGCGGGTGTCGGTTGGGGACAATAATGAGCAGTTCTTC. This codes for CAIQRVSVGDNNEQFF.

This clonotype was picked up a small number of times. The chain couples TRBV12-3 or TRBV12-4 to TRBJ1-2; D call uncertain. The CDR3 is 14 residues long. Trimming pared 3 bases from V and 0 bases from J, leaving 8 bases between. The CDR3, as DNA: TGTGCCAGCAGTTTCCAGCGACCTAACTATGGCTACACCTTC. Amino acid sequence: CASSFQRPNYGYTF.

On this clonotype: The germline gene is not matched at one end of the junction; a read error may be the cause. This chain uses TRBV20-1 with TRBJ2-5, with 8 bases matching TRBD2. The length of the CDR3 is 12 residues. Germline assignment: CDR1 DFQATT and CDR2 SNEGSKA (reference sequence). The DNA for the CDR3 is TGCAGTGCTCGACTAGCGCTCGAGATCCAGTACTTC. The encoded protein is CSARLALEIQYF.

There are many counts of this clonotype. The chain carries TRBV4-3 and TRBJ1-1; D unresolved. V lost 4 bases and J lost 5, with 14 bases in between. Germline-derived CDR1 and CDR2 are LGHNA and YSLEER. The CDR3 sequence is 14 residues long. The CDR3 protein is CASSRAPRGTEAFF. CDR3 DNA sequence: TGCGCCAGCAGCCGTGCCCCTCGGGGAACTGAAGCTTTCTTT.

This chain joins TRBV12-3 or TRBV12-4 and TRBJ1-2, with D possibly matching TRBD1 (5 bases). V lost 2 bases and J 1 base, leaving 26 bases between the germline ends. This CDR3 has 20 residues. The chain's CDR3 is CASSLKGLSDSHFLNYGYTF. The CDR3 DNA follows: TGTGCCAGCAGTTTAAAGGGGCTTAGTGACAGTCACTTCCTTAACTATGGCTACACCTTC.